Detailed here is one T cell receptor (beta chain). Its antigen is still unknown. This entry is derived from a study of T-cell memory formation after mild COVID-19. Study observations and caveats: Clones contracting over day 15 to 85 were CD4/CD8 balanced, with later expanders leaning CD4+. Proof of SARS-CoV-2 specificity was absent for the second-wave clones that crested on day 37.

The V end was cut by 0 bases, the J end by 4 bases, with 19 bases between. This CDR3 spans 17 amino acids. Germline V gives CDR1 GTSNPN, CDR2 SVGIG (reference sequence). Constant-segment-primed 5'RACE gave TCR alpha and TCR beta cDNA libraries with sample barcodes and UMIs. TCRdb re-called the 5' RACE reads through MiXCR, storing one row per CDR3 protein. The table includes about 560,000 distinct CDR3 sequences, 17% detected once. This sequence originates from an adult woman who had mild COVID-19 (a few samples of this study predate the infection). Cell type and time point are not known. Material for sequencing was PBMCs or a T cell subset sorted from them (not recorded which). The rearrangement uses TRBV30 and TRBJ1-5; D ambiguous. CDR3 nucleotide sequence: TGTGCCTGGAGTGTAGGGAAATCCACAGATTGGAATCAGCCCCAGCATTTT. Encoded protein: CAWSVGKSTDWNQPQHF.